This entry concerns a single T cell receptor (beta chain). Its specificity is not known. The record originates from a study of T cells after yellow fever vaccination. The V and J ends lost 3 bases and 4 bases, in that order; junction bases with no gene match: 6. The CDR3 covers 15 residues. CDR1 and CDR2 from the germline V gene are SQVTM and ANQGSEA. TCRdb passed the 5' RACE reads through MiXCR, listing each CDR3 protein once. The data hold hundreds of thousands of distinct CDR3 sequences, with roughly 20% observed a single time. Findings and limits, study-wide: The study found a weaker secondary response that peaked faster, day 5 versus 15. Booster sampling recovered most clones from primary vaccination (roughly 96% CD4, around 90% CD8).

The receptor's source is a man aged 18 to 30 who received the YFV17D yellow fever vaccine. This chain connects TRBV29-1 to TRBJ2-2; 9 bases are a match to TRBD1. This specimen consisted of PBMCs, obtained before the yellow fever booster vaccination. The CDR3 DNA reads TGCAGCGTTGAGGCGGGACAGGGCTTCACCGGGGAGCTGTTTTTT. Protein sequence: CSVEAGQGFTGELFF.